The entry below describes one T cell receptor beta chain. CDR1 and CDR2 from the germline V gene are LGHNA and YNFKEQ. CDR3 size: 13 residues. V was pared by 1 base and J by 8 bases, with 9 bases between. This record belongs to a study of OX40 agonist ivuxolimab in advanced cancers. Whole-study context: Patients with prior anti-PD-1, anti-PD-L1 or anti-CTLA-4 therapy were eligible; 35% to 45% had some. Partial responses were achieved by three patients, of whom one had hepatocellular carcinoma and two had cutaneous melanoma.

This table comes from immunoSEQ multiplex PCR, and its TCRdb copy is limited to in-frame clones, with some not included. The sample consists of about 23,000 clones, approximately 77% of them appearing once. This sample comprised CD4+ or CD8+ T cells sorted from blood, obtained in a trial of the OX40 agonist ivuxolimab. The genes are TRBV4-2 and TRBJ2-1, with D perhaps TRBD1 or TRBD2 (5 bases each). This clonotype was obtained from an adult with an advanced solid tumor such as melanoma, head and neck, liver or kidney cancer. CDR3 residues: CASSQAGDDEQFF. CDR3 DNA: TGTGCCAGCAGCCAAGCCGGGGACGATGAGCAGTTCTTC.